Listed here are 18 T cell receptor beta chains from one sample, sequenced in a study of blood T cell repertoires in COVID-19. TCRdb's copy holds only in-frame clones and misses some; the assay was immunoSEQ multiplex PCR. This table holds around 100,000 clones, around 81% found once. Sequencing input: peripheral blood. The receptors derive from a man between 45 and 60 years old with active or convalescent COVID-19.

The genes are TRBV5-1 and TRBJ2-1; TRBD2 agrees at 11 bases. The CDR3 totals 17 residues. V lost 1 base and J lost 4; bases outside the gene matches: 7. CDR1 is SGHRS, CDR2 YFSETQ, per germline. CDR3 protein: CASSLIAGTSGYNEQFF. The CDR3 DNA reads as TGCGCCAGCAGCTTGATAGCGGGGACTAGCGGATACAATGAGCAGTTCTTC.

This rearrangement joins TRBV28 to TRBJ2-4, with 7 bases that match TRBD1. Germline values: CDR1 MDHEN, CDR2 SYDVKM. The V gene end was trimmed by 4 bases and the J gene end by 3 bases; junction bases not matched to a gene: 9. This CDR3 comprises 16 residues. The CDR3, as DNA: TGTGCCAGCAGTTCGACAGGGCGCCCGGACAAAAACATTCAGTACTTC. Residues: CASSSTGRPDKNIQYF.

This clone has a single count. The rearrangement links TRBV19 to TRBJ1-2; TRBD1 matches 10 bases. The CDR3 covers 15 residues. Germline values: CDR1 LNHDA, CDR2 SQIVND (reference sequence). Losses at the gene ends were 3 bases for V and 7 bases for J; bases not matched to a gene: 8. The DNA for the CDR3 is TGTGCCAGTAGTATCGTCGACAGGGGGCATCGTGGCTACACCTTC. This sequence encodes CASSIVDRGHRGYTF.

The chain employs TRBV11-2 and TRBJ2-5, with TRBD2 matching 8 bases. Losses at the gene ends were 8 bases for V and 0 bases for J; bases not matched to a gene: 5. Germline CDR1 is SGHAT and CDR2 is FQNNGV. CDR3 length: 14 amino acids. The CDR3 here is CASCWRGDQETQYF. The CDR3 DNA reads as TGTGCCAGCTGTTGGCGGGGGGACCAAGAGACCCAGTACTTC.

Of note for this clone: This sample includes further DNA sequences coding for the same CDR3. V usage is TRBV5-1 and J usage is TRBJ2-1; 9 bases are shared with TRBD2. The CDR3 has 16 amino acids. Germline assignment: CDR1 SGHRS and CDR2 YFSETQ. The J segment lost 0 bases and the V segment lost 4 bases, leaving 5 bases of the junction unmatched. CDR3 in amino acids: CASSRSGGSSYNEQFF. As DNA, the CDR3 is TGCGCCAGCAGCCGGAGCGGGGGGAGCTCCTACAATGAGCAGTTCTTC.

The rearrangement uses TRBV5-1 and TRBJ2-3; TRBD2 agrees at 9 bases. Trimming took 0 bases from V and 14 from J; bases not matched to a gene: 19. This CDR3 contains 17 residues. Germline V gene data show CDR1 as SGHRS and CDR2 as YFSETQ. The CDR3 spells CASSLAEGLAGDPPLYF. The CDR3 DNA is TGCGCCAGCAGCTTGGCCGAGGGGTTAGCGGGAGACCCCCCTCTGTATTTT.

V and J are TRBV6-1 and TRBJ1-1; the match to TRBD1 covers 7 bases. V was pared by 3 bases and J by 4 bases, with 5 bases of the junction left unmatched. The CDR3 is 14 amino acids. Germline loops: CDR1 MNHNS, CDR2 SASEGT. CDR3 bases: TGTGCCAGCAGTGAGGAGGGGGCGTTCACTGAAGCTTTCTTT. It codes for CASSEEGAFTEAFF.

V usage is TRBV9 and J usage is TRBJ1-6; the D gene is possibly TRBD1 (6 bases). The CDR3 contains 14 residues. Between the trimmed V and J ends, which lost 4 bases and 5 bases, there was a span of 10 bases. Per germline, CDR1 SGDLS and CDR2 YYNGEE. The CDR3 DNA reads TGTGCCAGCAGCCCCCGGACAGATAATTCACCCCTCCACTTT. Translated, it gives CASSPRTDNSPLHF.

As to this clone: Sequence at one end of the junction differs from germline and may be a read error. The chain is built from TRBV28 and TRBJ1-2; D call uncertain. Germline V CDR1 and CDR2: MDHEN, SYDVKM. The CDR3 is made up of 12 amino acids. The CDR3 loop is CASRGSDPHNSF. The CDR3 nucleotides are TGTGCCAGCAGGGGCTCCGATCCCCATAATTCTTTC.

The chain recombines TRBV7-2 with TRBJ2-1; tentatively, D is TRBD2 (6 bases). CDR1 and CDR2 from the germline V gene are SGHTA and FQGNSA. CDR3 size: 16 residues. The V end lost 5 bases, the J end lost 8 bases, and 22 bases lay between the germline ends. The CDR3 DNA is TGTGCCAGCAGCCCCGGAGGGTCTAGTTCCCACGATGAGCAGTTCTTC. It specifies CASSPGGSSSHDEQFF.

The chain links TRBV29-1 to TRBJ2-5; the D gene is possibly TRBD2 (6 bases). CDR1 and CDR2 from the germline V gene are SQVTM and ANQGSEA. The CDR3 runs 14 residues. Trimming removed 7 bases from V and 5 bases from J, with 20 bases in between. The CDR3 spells CSAGRIGTGETQYF. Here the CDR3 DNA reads TGCAGCGCGGGGAGGATTGGAACCGGGGAGACCCAGTACTTC.

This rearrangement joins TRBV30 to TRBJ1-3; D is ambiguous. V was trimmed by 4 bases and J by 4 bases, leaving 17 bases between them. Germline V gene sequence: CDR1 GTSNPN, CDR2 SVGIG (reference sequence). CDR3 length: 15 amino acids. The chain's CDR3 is CAWTLSGLGGNTIYF. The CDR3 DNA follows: TGTGCCTGGACACTTTCAGGCTTGGGCGGAAACACCATATATTTT.

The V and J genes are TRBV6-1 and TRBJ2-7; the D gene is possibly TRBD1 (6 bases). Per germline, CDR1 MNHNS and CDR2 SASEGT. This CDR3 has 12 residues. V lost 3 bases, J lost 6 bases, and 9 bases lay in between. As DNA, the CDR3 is TGTGCCAGCAGTGACACAGGGATCGAGCAGTACTTC. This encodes CASSDTGIEQYF.

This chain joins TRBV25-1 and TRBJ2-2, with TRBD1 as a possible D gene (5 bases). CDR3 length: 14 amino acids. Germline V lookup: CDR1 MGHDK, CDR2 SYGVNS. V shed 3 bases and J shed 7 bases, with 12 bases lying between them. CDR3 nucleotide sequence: TGTGCCAGCAGTGATTCCAGGGTGGACGGGGAGCTGTTTTTT. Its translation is CASSDSRVDGELFF.

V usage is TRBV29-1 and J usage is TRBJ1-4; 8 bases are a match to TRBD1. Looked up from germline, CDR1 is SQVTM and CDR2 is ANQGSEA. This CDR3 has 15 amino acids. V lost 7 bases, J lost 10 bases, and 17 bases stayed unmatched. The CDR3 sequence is CSATRTASQGGKLFF. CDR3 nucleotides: TGCAGCGCTACCCGGACAGCCTCACAGGGGGGAAAACTGTTTTTT.

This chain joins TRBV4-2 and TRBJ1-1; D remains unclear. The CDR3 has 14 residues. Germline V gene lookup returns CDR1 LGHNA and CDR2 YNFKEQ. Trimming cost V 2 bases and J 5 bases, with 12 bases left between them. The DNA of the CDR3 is TGTGCCAGCAGCCAACCCTCGGTTTCAACTGAAGCTTTCTTT. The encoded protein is CASSQPSVSTEAFF.

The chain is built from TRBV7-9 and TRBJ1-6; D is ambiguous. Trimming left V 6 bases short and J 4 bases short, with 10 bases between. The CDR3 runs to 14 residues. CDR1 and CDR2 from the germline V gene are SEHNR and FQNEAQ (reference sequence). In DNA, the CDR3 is TGTGCCAGCAGTCGGGAGGGATATAATTCACCCCTCCACTTT. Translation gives CASSREGYNSPLHF.

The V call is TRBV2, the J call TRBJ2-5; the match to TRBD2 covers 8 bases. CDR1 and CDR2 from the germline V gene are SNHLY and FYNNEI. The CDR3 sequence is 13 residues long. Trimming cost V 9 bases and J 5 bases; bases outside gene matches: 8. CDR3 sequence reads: CASVAGTGETQYF. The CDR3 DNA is TGTGCCAGTGTAGCGGGAACGGGCGAGACCCAGTACTTC.